This T cell receptor (beta chain) derives from a study of cytomegalovirus exposure and HLA in healthy donors. Broader study findings: Previously analyzed data showed that most TCR beta V segments were productive at a frequency of about 90% or about 30%. Presence/absence analyses rested on an assumption that sequencing depth was roughly uniform across donors.

PCR amplification relied on 60 Vbeta primers (plus 13 Jbeta primers). Repertoires were generated with immunoSEQ multiplex PCR, while TCRdb's copy carries only in-frame clones and drops some. Of some 150,000 clones listed, about 75% were seen once; the top ten hold approximately 4%. This clone was recorded a few times. Its antigen is as yet unknown. The source material was PBMCs. The sequence derives from a man aged 18 to 29 in good health and CMV-seronegative.

CDR3 sequence (DNA): TGTGCCAGCAGCCAAGTAAGCGCGGGACCGAGCTCTGGAAACACCATATATTTT. Residues: CASSQVSAGPSSGNTIYF. J is TRBJ1-3 and V is TRBV14, with D tentatively TRBD1 (5 bases). Germline V gene sequence: CDR1 SGHDN, CDR2 FVKESK. The CDR3 covers 18 residues. V lost 1 base and J 0 bases, leaving 16 bases between the germline ends.